A single sample gave rise to the 26 T cell receptor beta chains below, sequenced in a study of persistence of HIV-infected CD4 T cells. The antigens for these receptors are not known. The immunoSEQ assay was version 4, run in survey mode. Sequenced by immunoSEQ multiplex PCR; TCRdb stores in-frame clones only, minus some. Here the sample spans some 30,000 clones, more than 75% being singletons. Stimulation used approximately 9.1 ug/mL lysate from CMV-infected fibroblasts. CD40L/CD69 double-negative CD45RO-high memory CD4+ T cells were collected. Sequencing was performed on CD4+ T cells sorted from PBMCs after 18-hour stimulation, taken from a patient who received antiretroviral therapy. The source of these receptors is an adult woman with HIV who was CMV-seropositive.

The V and J genes are TRBV11-3 and TRBJ1-1; 8 bases agree with TRBD1. Per germline, CDR1 SGHNT and CDR2 YENEEA. The CDR3 consists of 14 residues. Trimming removed 5 bases from V and 4 bases from J; junction bases left unmatched: 6. This CDR3 is CASSRETGGTEAFF. The CDR3 coding sequence is TGTGCCAGCAGCCGAGAAACAGGGGGCACTGAAGCTTTCTTT.

The gene calls are TRBV25-1 and TRBJ2-5, with TRBD1 as a possible D gene (5 bases). Trimming removed 3 bases from V and 1 base from J, with 12 bases in between. Germline V gene lookup returns CDR1 MGHDK and CDR2 SYGVNS. This CDR3 comprises 15 residues. Here the CDR3 reads CASSEPGMPQETQYF. The CDR3 DNA reads as TGTGCCAGCAGTGAGCCAGGGATGCCCCAAGAGACCCAGTACTTC.

The chain employs TRBV3-1 (or the pseudogene TRBV3-2) and TRBJ1-6; D possibly corresponds to TRBD1 (5 bases). From germline, CDR1 is LGHDT and CDR2 YNNKEL (reference sequence). CDR3 length: 17 residues. The V end lost 4 bases, the J end lost 10 bases, and 23 bases lay between the germline ends. CDR3 in amino acids: CASSPFTSGTKKSPLHF. For the CDR3, the DNA is TGTGCCAGCAGCCCCTTCACCTCCGGGACCAAGAAGTCACCCCTCCACTTT.

The chain carries TRBV13 and TRBJ2-7; D is ambiguous. Germline assignment: CDR1 PRHDT and CDR2 FYEKMQ (reference sequence). The CDR3 spans 11 residues. The germline V and J ends were trimmed by 3 bases and 5 bases, with 5 bases remaining between them. CDR3 residues: CASSFSHEQYF. The DNA of the CDR3 is TGTGCCAGCAGCTTTAGCCACGAGCAGTACTTC. Full variable domain (missing parts from reference TRBV13 and TRBJ2-7): AAGVIQSPRHLIKEKRETATLKCYPIPRHDTVYWYQQGPGQDPQFLISFYEKMQSDKGSIPDRFSAQQFSDYHSELNMSSLELGDSALYFCASSFSHEQYFGPGTRLTVT.

The J gene is TRBJ1-1, the V gene TRBV29-1; TRBD1 agrees at 7 bases. Per germline, CDR1 SQVTM and CDR2 ANQGSEA. Trimming removed 1 base from V and 2 bases from J; junction bases left unmatched: 16. The CDR3 loop spans 18 amino acids. The CDR3: CSVEAVSKWDSRNTEAFF. DNA for the CDR3: TGCAGCGTTGAAGCGGTGAGCAAATGGGACAGTAGAAACACTGAAGCTTTCTTT.

This clone showed up just a few times. The rearrangement joins TRBV28 to TRBJ1-5; D remains unclear. V was clipped by 2 bases and J by 7 bases, with 18 bases between them. The CDR3 runs 16 residues. CDR1 is MDHEN and CDR2 is SYDVKM in the germline V gene. The CDR3 sequence: CASSLPAGTYIQPQHF. The CDR3 coding sequence is TGTGCCAGCAGTTTACCCGCCGGAACGTACATACAGCCCCAGCATTTT.

The rearrangement links TRBV27 to TRBJ2-5; 8 bases align to TRBD1. Trimming at V came to 4 bases and at J to 5 bases, leaving 6 bases not matched to a gene. Per germline, CDR1 MNHEY and CDR2 SMNVEV (reference sequence). The CDR3 is made up of 14 amino acids. The CDR3 loop reads CASSSGGFGETQYF. The CDR3 coding sequence is TGTGCCAGCAGTTCAGGGGGCTTTGGGGAGACCCAGTACTTC.

This chain uses TRBV28 with TRBJ1-6; D is undetermined. The V end was cut by 4 bases, the J end by 5 bases, with 12 bases between. CDR3 length: 15 amino acids. The germline CDR1 and CDR2 sequences are MDHEN and SYDVKM. CDR3 nucleotides: TGTGCCAGCAGTTGGTCGGCAGGCAATAATTCACCCCTCCACTTT. Its translation: CASSWSAGNNSPLHF.

The chain has TRBV15 and TRBJ2-1; D is unclear. The CDR3 is 14 amino acids. V dropped 0 bases and J dropped 5 bases, with 8 bases sitting between them. Per germline, CDR1 LNHNV and CDR2 YYDKDF (reference sequence). CDR3 region: CATSRDLQNNEQFF. In DNA form, the CDR3 reads TGTGCCACCAGCAGAGATCTGCAGAACAATGAGCAGTTCTTC.

The chain recombines TRBV4-3 with TRBJ2-1; 9 bases are shared with TRBD1. There are 15 residues in the CDR3. V trimming: 6 bases; J trimming: 8 bases; junction bases outside the gene matches: 11. Germline values: CDR1 LGHNA, CDR2 YSLEER. In nucleotides, the CDR3 is TGCGCCAGCAGACATACCGGGACAGGGATGTATGAGCAGTTCTTC. Translation gives CASRHTGTGMYEQFF.

The gene calls are TRBV5-1 and TRBJ2-7; 10 nucleotides line up with TRBD2. Germline CDR1 reads SGHRS; CDR2 reads YFSETQ. The CDR3 is 15 amino acids. V shed 6 bases and J 5 bases; nucleotides not matched to a gene: 11. The CDR3 here is CASTSLGLADDEQYF. The CDR3 coding sequence is TGCGCCAGCACGTCCCTAGGACTAGCGGACGACGAGCAGTACTTC.

The rearrangement links TRBV6-5 to TRBJ2-3; D is unresolved. CDR1 is MNHEY and CDR2 is SVGAGI in the germline V gene. V was cut by 5 bases and J by 2 bases, with 14 bases left in between. The CDR3 runs 15 residues. The DNA for the CDR3 is TGTGCCAGCAGTATCCGGCCCCGTACCACAGATACGCAGTATTTT. Its translation: CASSIRPRTTDTQYF.

The chain recombines TRBV5-1 with TRBJ1-1; D possibly corresponds to TRBD1 (5 bases). V was pared by 0 bases and J by 4 bases, with 7 bases between. The CDR3 contains 13 residues. CDR1 is SGHRS and CDR2 is YFSETQ in the germline V gene. This CDR3 is CASSLARATEAFF. The CDR3 DNA reads TGCGCCAGCAGCTTGGCCAGGGCCACTGAAGCTTTCTTT. Full variable domain (missing parts from reference TRBV5-1 and TRBJ1-1): KAGVTQTPRYLIKTRGQQVTLSCSPISGHRSVSWYQQTPGQGLQFLFEYFSETQRNKGNFPGRFSGRQFSNSRSEMNVSTLELGDSALYLCASSLARATEAFFGQGTRLTVV.

This clone was seen only a few times. The gene calls are TRBV7-9 and TRBJ1-1; D is possibly TRBD1 (6 bases). The CDR3 covers 15 residues. Germline CDR1 and CDR2: SEHNR and FQNEAQ (reference sequence). V lost 6 bases, J lost 0 bases, and 14 bases lay in between. Here the CDR3 reads CASRPGQRMNTEAFF. CDR3 DNA: TGTGCCAGCAGGCCCGGACAGCGAATGAACACTGAAGCTTTCTTT.

The chain has TRBV6-2 or TRBV6-3 and TRBJ1-6; D possibly corresponds to TRBD1 (5 bases). Germline V lookup: CDR1 MNHEY, CDR2 SVGEGT. V was shortened by 0 bases and J by 10 bases, with 13 bases between the two germline ends. There are 15 residues in the CDR3. The CDR3 region is CASSYSTVTGSPLHF. The CDR3 coding sequence is TGTGCCAGCAGTTACTCGACAGTAACGGGCTCACCCCTCCACTTT.

The chain employs TRBV5-4 and TRBJ2-5; D uncertain. Germline V gene lookup returns CDR1 SGHNT and CDR2 YYREEE (reference sequence). CDR3 size: 14 residues. The germline V and J ends were trimmed by 0 bases and 4 bases, with 10 bases remaining between them. CDR3 amino acids: CASSLANRLETQYF. CDR3 DNA: TGTGCCAGCAGCTTGGCTAATCGCCTAGAGACCCAGTACTTC. Full variable domain (rest looked up from reference TRBV5-4 and TRBJ2-5): ETGVTQSPTHLIKTRGQQVTLRCSSQSGHNTVSWYQQALGQGPQFIFQYYREEENGRGNFPPRFSGLQFPNYSSELNVNALELDDSALYLCASSLANRLETQYFGPGTRLLVL.

The chain employs TRBV3-1 (or the pseudogene TRBV3-2) and TRBJ1-3; D is unclear. Looked up from germline, CDR1 is LGHDT and CDR2 is YNNKEL (reference sequence). The CDR3 extends over 12 amino acids. V shed 0 bases and J shed 9 bases, with 6 bases lying between them. The CDR3 loop is CASSQDLGTIYF. DNA of the CDR3: TGTGCCAGCAGCCAAGATCTCGGCACCATATATTTT.

This clone appeared a single time. The V gene is TRBV11-1, the J gene TRBJ1-6; no clear D. Germline V gives CDR1 SGHAT, CDR2 FQDESV (reference sequence). CDR3 length equals 14 residues. Trimming left V 3 bases short and J 5 bases short, with 8 bases between. CDR3 DNA sequence: TGTGCCAGCAGCTTTGGGAGGAATAATTCACCCCTCCACTTT. Protein sequence: CASSFGRNNSPLHF.

The J gene is TRBJ1-1, the V gene TRBV7-2; D is uncertain. The germline V gene encodes CDR1 SGHTA and CDR2 FQGNSA. This CDR3 is built from 14 residues. V shed 1 base and J shed 2 bases, with 8 bases lying between them. The CDR3 is CASSLVGGNTEAFF. Here the CDR3 DNA reads TGTGCCAGCAGCTTAGTAGGTGGAAACACTGAAGCTTTCTTT.

This clone was counted a single time. The chain uses TRBV29-1 and TRBJ1-5, with TRBD1 identical over 10 bases. J was trimmed by 2 bases and V by 5 bases; bases with no gene match: 6. Germline assignment: CDR1 SQVTM and CDR2 ANQGSEA. There are 15 residues in the CDR3. CDR3 region: CSVRTGGLGNQPQHF. The CDR3 DNA reads as TGCAGCGTTCGGACAGGGGGTCTTGGCAATCAGCCCCAGCATTTT.

The chain employs TRBV13 and TRBJ2-7; TRBD1 or TRBD2 may be the D gene (5 bases each). Deletions cut 5 bases from V and 0 bases from J, with 14 bases between. The CDR3 runs to 15 residues. Germline loops: CDR1 PRHDT, CDR2 FYEKMQ (reference sequence). The CDR3 sequence: CASSPRDESSYEQYF. The CDR3 DNA follows: TGTGCCAGCAGCCCTCGGGACGAGAGCTCCTACGAGCAGTACTTC.

This chain joins TRBV25-1 and TRBJ1-1, with D perhaps TRBD1 (5 bases). Trimming removed 6 bases at V and 8 bases at J, with 19 bases between. The germline V gene encodes CDR1 MGHDK and CDR2 SYGVNS. This CDR3 comprises 14 residues. CDR3 sequence (DNA): TGTGCCAGCAGCCCGGTTGGGACTTTCCGCGAAGCTTTCTTT. Translated: CASSPVGTFREAFF.

The chain combines TRBV19 with TRBJ1-4; tentatively, D is TRBD1 (5 bases). V lost 3 bases and J 11 bases, leaving 16 bases between the germline ends. Germline CDR1 and CDR2: LNHDA and SQIVND (reference sequence). The CDR3 spans 14 residues. CDR3 DNA sequence: TGTGCCAGTAGTATTAATCGGGACGTACCGAAACTGTTTTTT. It codes for CASSINRDVPKLFF.

Only one count was recorded for this clone. The chain uses TRBV7-2 and TRBJ1-3; D gene unclear. The germline CDR1 and CDR2 sequences are SGHTA and FQGNSA. The CDR3 covers 16 residues. V lost 1 base to trimming and J lost 0 bases, with 10 bases between them. Here the CDR3 reads CASSLEAPVSGNTIYF. The CDR3 nucleotides read TGTGCCAGCAGCTTAGAGGCCCCGGTCTCTGGAAACACCATATATTTT.

The chain couples TRBV3-1 (or the pseudogene TRBV3-2) to TRBJ2-5; D is uncertain. CDR3 length: 12 amino acids. In germline, CDR1 is LGHDT, CDR2 YNNKEL (reference sequence). V was pared by 1 base and J by 5 bases, with 5 bases between. CDR3 loop: CASSQADETQYF. In DNA, the CDR3 is TGTGCCAGCAGCCAAGCGGATGAGACCCAGTACTTC.

CDR3 protein: CASSLPVTSGRTMNTEAFF. The DNA of the CDR3 is TGTGCCAGCAGTTTACCAGTAACGTCAGGGAGGACCATGAACACTGAAGCTTTCTTT. The chain joins TRBV28 to TRBJ1-1, with a tentative D call TRBD1 (5 bases). Trimming took 2 bases from V and 0 from J, leaving 22 bases between them. This CDR3 spans 19 amino acids. Germline values: CDR1 MDHEN, CDR2 SYDVKM.